This TCR beta chain appears in the sequencing data of a study of T cells in Graves' hyperthyroidism and ophthalmopathy. Study results and limitations: Stable hyperthyroidism was told apart from ophthalmopathy by a model built on 13 V-J features.

The TCR beta CDR3 regions underwent amplification using RNA transcripts as the source. A first-round RT-PCR of the TCR CDR3 used the HTBI primer set. TCRdb passed the multiplex PCR reads through MiXCR, listing each CDR3 protein once. Among 650,000 to 700,000 distinct CDR3 sequences listed, 15% to 20% were seen once. Trimming left V 2 bases short and J 6 bases short, with 10 bases between. Germline V gives CDR1 SGHAT, CDR2 FQNNGV. This CDR3 region has 14 residues. There are many counts of this clonotype. Its matching antigen is unknown. Recently diagnosed hyperthyroidism of less than 2 months' duration affected patients aged 18 to 65. The PBMCs were taken from approximately 9.7 ml of fresh peripheral blood.

The TCR originated in a man between 45 and 60 years old with Graves' hyperthyroidism. This sequence joins TRBV11-2 and TRBJ2-2; no firm D call. Material: blood. The DNA of the CDR3 is TGTGCCAGCAGCTTAACCCACCTCGCCGGGGAGCTGTTTTTT. Its translation: CASSLTHLAGELFF.